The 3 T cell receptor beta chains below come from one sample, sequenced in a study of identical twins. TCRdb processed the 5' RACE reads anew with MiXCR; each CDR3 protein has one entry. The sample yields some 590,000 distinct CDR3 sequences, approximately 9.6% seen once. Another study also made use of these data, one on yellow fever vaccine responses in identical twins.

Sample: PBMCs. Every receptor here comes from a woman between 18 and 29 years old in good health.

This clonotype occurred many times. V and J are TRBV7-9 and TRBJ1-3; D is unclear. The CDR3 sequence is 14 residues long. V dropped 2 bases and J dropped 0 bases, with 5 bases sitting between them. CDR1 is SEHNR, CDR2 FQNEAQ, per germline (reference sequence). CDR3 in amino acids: CASSLSGSGNTIYF. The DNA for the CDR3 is TGTGCCAGCAGCTTATCAGGCTCTGGAAACACCATATATTTT.

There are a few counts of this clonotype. As DNA, the CDR3 is TGTGCCAGCAGCTTAGCGGGAGTCCGGGAGCTGTTTTTT. Translating it yields CASSLAGVRELFF. The J gene is TRBJ2-2, the V gene TRBV11-1, with a tentative D call TRBD2 (5 bases). This CDR3 has 13 residues. Trimming cost V 0 bases and J 9 bases, with 8 bases left between them. Germline V gene data show CDR1 as SGHAT and CDR2 as FQDESV (reference sequence).

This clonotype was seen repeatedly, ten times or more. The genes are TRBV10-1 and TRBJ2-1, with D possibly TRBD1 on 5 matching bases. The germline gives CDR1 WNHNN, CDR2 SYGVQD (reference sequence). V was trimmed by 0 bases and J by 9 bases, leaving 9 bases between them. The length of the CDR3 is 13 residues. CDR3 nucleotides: TGCGCCAGCAGTGAGTCGACAGAGAGTGAGCAGTTCTTC. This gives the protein CASSESTESEQFF.